Listed here are 28 T cell receptor beta chains from one sample, sequenced in a study of cytomegalovirus exposure and HLA in healthy donors. Clones were read by immunoSEQ multiplex PCR, and TCRdb kept only the in-frame ones, dropping some. The table lists under 200,000 clones, about 86% of them singletons. The sample comprised PBMCs. All receptors derive from a young woman in good health and CMV-seronegative.

This chain joins TRBV21-1 and TRBJ2-1; the tabulated D call, TRBD1, remains unverified against the DNA. TRBV21-1 is a documented pseudogene. The CDR3 loop spans 20 amino acids. CDR3 coding DNA: TGTGCCAGCAGGCTACCCTTTATGGTCCCGACAGGGAGAGGTCGGAATGAGCAGTTCTTC. This codes for CASRLPFMVPTGRGRNEQFF.

The chain uses TRBV6-5 and TRBJ2-7, with D possibly being TRBD1 (6 bases). CDR1 MNHEY and CDR2 SVGAGI come from the germline V gene. V was cut by 5 bases and J by 0 bases, with 14 bases left in between. The CDR3 sequence is 15 residues long. The DNA for the CDR3 is TGTGCCAGCAGTCCGGACAGCGCGAGCTCCTACGAGCAGTACTTC. Its protein is CASSPDSASSYEQYF.

The genes are TRBV18 and TRBJ2-5; TRBD1 matches at 8 bases. V lost 3 bases, J lost 0 bases, and 0 bases stayed unmatched. Germline lookup yields CDR1 KGHSH and CDR2 LQKENI. This CDR3 is 14 amino acids long. The CDR3 region is CASSPGQDQETQYF. The CDR3 DNA follows: TGTGCCAGCTCACCGGGACAGGACCAAGAGACCCAGTACTTC.

The chain has TRBV7-9 and TRBJ2-7, with D maybe TRBD2 (5 bases). There are 14 residues in the CDR3. The germline gives CDR1 SEHNR, CDR2 FQNEAQ (reference sequence). Trimming pared 5 bases from V and 2 bases from J, leaving 13 bases between. For the CDR3, the DNA is TGTGCCAGCAGCGAACACGGGATAACCTACGAGCAGTACTTC. Protein sequence: CASSEHGITYEQYF.

The chain recombines TRBV10-3 with TRBJ2-7; 10 bases agree with TRBD2. The CDR3 contains 14 residues. Losses at the gene ends were 8 bases for V and 1 base for J; bases not matched to a gene: 5. From germline, CDR1 is ENHRY and CDR2 SYGVKD. The CDR3: CAIGRTSGSYEQYF. The CDR3 DNA is TGTGCCATCGGGCGGACTAGCGGATCCTACGAGCAGTACTTC.

The gene calls are TRBV5-1 and TRBJ2-1; D is possibly TRBD2 (5 bases). Germline CDR1 reads SGHRS; CDR2 reads YFSETQ. This CDR3 has 15 amino acids. Trimming removed 3 bases at V and 6 bases at J, with 16 bases between. CDR3 amino acids: CASSSTPVRANEQFF. CDR3 nucleotides: TGCGCCAGCAGCTCCACTCCGGTGAGGGCCAATGAGCAGTTCTTC.

The V gene is TRBV19, the J gene TRBJ2-2, with D possibly being TRBD1 (5 bases). Germline lookup yields CDR1 LNHDA and CDR2 SQIVND (reference sequence). Trimming took 9 bases from V and 4 from J, leaving 15 bases between them. CDR3 length equals 14 residues. The CDR3 region has the DNA TGTGCCAGCCACCGCCAGGGCCCCACCGGGGAGCTGTTTTTT. Its translation is CASHRQGPTGELFF. Full variable domain (remainder filled in from reference TRBV19 and TRBJ2-2): DGGITQSPKYLFRKEGQNVTLSCEQNLNHDAMYWYRQDPGQGLRLIYYSQIVNDFQKGDIAEGYSVSREKKESFPLTVTSAQKNPTAFYLCASHRQGPTGELFFGEGSRLTVL.

This chain links TRBV5-1 with TRBJ1-2; D call uncertain. Germline assignment: CDR1 SGHRS and CDR2 YFSETQ. V lost 2 bases, J lost 0 bases, and 11 bases lay in between. The CDR3 runs to 15 residues. CDR3 DNA: TGCGCCAGCAGCTTAGTGGCGCGGACTAACTATGGCTACACCTTC. Translating it yields CASSLVARTNYGYTF. The full variable domain, rest sourced from reference TRBV5-1 and TRBJ1-2, is KAGVTQTPRYLIKTRGQQVTLSCSPISGHRSVSWYQQTPGQGLQFLFEYFSETQRNKGNFPGRFSGRQFSNSRSEMNVSTLELGDSALYLCASSLVARTNYGYTFGSGTRLTVV.

The V call is TRBV2, the J call TRBJ2-5; D remains unclear. V was shortened by 0 bases and J by 3 bases, with 11 bases between the two germline ends. CDR3 length equals 15 residues. Germline CDR1 is SNHLY and CDR2 is FYNNEI. DNA of the CDR3: TGTGCCAGCAGTGAAGCGGAGACGCCTAAAGAGACCCAGTACTTC. It yields the protein CASSEAETPKETQYF.

The CDR3 nucleotides are TGTGCCAGCAGCGTAACCGGTAGCGGTAACTATGGCTACACCTTC. Protein sequence: CASSVTGSGNYGYTF. This rearrangement joins TRBV9 to TRBJ1-2; D is ambiguous. CDR3 size: 15 residues. Trimming shortened V by 1 base and J by 1 base, and 11 bases separated the two germline ends. Germline V gene sequence: CDR1 SGDLS, CDR2 YYNGEE.

This clone was seen a single time. The rearrangement links TRBV4-1 to TRBJ2-7; weak D call: TRBD2 (7 bases). V was clipped by 0 bases and J by 3 bases, with 15 bases between them. CDR3 length equals 16 residues. Germline V CDR1 and CDR2: MGHRA, YSYEKL. The CDR3 DNA sequence: TGCGCCAGCAGCCAAGATGCAAGGGGGGGATACTACGAGCAGTACTTC. Protein sequence: CASSQDARGGYYEQYF.

This clone showed up just once. The gene calls are TRBV19 and TRBJ2-6, with TRBD1 identical over 9 bases. Germline V gene lookup returns CDR1 LNHDA and CDR2 SQIVND (reference sequence). The ends lost 5 bases at V and 0 bases at J; junction bases unmatched: 11. The CDR3 length is 19 residues. The CDR3: CASSSRPGQGRSGANVLTF. The CDR3 region has the DNA TGTGCCAGTAGTTCACGGCCGGGACAGGGTCGCTCTGGGGCCAACGTCCTGACTTTC.

This chain joins TRBV5-4 and TRBJ1-1, with D possibly TRBD1 on 6 matching bases. CDR3 length equals 13 residues. Deletions cut 3 bases from V and 0 bases from J, with 6 bases between. Germline CDR1 reads SGHNT; CDR2 reads YYREEE (reference sequence). Here the CDR3 DNA reads TGTGCCAGCAGCTGGACAGTGAACACTGAAGCTTTCTTT. Protein product: CASSWTVNTEAFF.

This chain links TRBV19 with TRBJ1-4; the D gene is possibly TRBD1 (5 bases). Per germline, CDR1 LNHDA and CDR2 SQIVND (reference sequence). There are 13 residues in the CDR3. V lost 8 bases and J 7 bases, leaving 14 bases between the germline ends. CDR3 loop: CASCRRTPEKLFF. CDR3 sequence (DNA): TGTGCCAGTTGCCGAAGGACACCTGAAAAACTGTTTTTT.

This clone appeared a few times. The rearrangement uses TRBV19 and TRBJ1-1, with D possibly matching TRBD1 (5 bases). Germline V gene lookup returns CDR1 LNHDA and CDR2 SQIVND (reference sequence). The CDR3 spans 16 residues. The V end was cut by 6 bases, the J end by 2 bases, with 19 bases between. The CDR3 region is CASRYLPGGRNTEAFF. In DNA, the CDR3 is TGTGCCAGTAGGTACCTTCCGGGGGGAAGAAACACTGAAGCTTTCTTT.

The chain has TRBV7-9 and TRBJ1-2; tentative D call: TRBD1 (5 bases). This CDR3 comprises 14 residues. Germline V gene lookup returns CDR1 SEHNR and CDR2 FQNEAQ (reference sequence). V shed 5 bases and J shed 4 bases, with 14 bases lying between them. The CDR3 reads CASSEDISPYGYTF. The CDR3 nucleotides are TGTGCCAGCAGCGAGGACATCAGTCCCTATGGCTACACCTTC.

V gene TRBV6-6 combines with J gene TRBJ1-1; D not certain. V was clipped by 4 bases and J by 0 bases, with 6 bases between them. CDR1 MNHNY and CDR2 SVGAGI come from the germline V gene (reference sequence). This CDR3 is built from 13 residues. This chain's CDR3 is CASSSYMNTEAFF. For the CDR3, the DNA is TGTGCCAGCAGTTCGTACATGAACACTGAAGCTTTCTTT.

The chain combines TRBV12-5 with TRBJ2-7; 7 bases match TRBD1. The CDR3 runs to 17 residues. Germline CDR1 is LGHNT and CDR2 is FRNRAP. The V gene end was trimmed by 0 bases and the J gene end by 4 bases; junction bases not matched to a gene: 12. CDR3 DNA sequence: TGTGCTAGTGGTTTGGTAAATTGGGACAGCGATGATTACGAGCAGTACTTC. Translated, it gives CASGLVNWDSDDYEQYF.

The chain is built from TRBV9 and TRBJ2-7; D remains unclear. Germline V gives CDR1 SGDLS, CDR2 YYNGEE. V dropped 4 bases and J dropped 5 bases, with 16 bases sitting between them. The CDR3 runs 14 residues. CDR3 protein: CASSRTPVIDEQYF. CDR3 sequence (DNA): TGTGCCAGCAGCAGAACCCCAGTGATCGACGAGCAGTACTTC. The full variable domain, its missing parts supplied by reference TRBV9 and TRBJ2-7, is DSGVTQTPKHLITATGQRVTLRCSPRSGDLSVYWYQQSLDQGLQFLIQYYNGEERAKGNILERFSAQQFPDLHSELNLSSLELGDSALYFCASSRTPVIDEQYFGPGTRLTVT.

This chain links TRBV30 with TRBJ1-5, with 7 bases lining up with TRBD1. V gave up 3 bases and J gave up 3 bases; unmatched junction bases: 5. The CDR3 contains 14 residues. CDR1 GTSNPN and CDR2 SVGIG come from the germline V gene (reference sequence). This CDR3 reads CAWSRGQINQPQHF. The CDR3 DNA sequence: TGTGCCTGGAGCCGGGGACAGATCAATCAGCCCCAGCATTTT.

The chain is built from TRBV19 and TRBJ1-1; D gene ambiguous. The germline V and J ends were trimmed by 7 bases and 0 bases, with 12 bases remaining between them. Germline V gene lookup returns CDR1 LNHDA and CDR2 SQIVND (reference sequence). The CDR3 is 14 amino acids. Here the CDR3 DNA reads TGTGCCAGTACACCAGGAACCATGAACACTGAAGCTTTCTTT. This gives the protein CASTPGTMNTEAFF.

The genes are TRBV5-1 and TRBJ1-4; no definite D call. Germline loops: CDR1 SGHRS, CDR2 YFSETQ. The CDR3 totals 18 residues. V lost 5 bases and J 0 bases, leaving 20 bases between the germline ends. The chain's CDR3 is CASSPGYTNGATNEKLFF. The CDR3 bases are TGCGCCAGCAGTCCCGGTTACACTAACGGGGCAACTAATGAAAAACTGTTTTTT.

This chain links TRBV27 with TRBJ2-1, with 9 bases identical to TRBD2. This CDR3 comprises 15 residues. The V segment lost 6 bases and the J segment 16 bases; nucleotides outside the gene matches: 19. In germline, CDR1 is MNHEY, CDR2 SMNVEV (reference sequence). The CDR3 region is CASSLSLNLAGLIFF. CDR3 sequence (DNA): TGTGCCAGCAGCCTGTCGCTGAATCTAGCGGGGCTGATTTTCTTC.

This chain links TRBV2 with TRBJ2-1; no clear D gene. V shed 8 bases and J shed 7 bases, with 15 bases lying between them. This CDR3 contains 13 residues. Germline V gene sequence: CDR1 SNHLY, CDR2 FYNNEI. This chain's CDR3 is CASAYRLANEQFF. The CDR3 DNA reads TGTGCCAGCGCGTACCGACTTGCAAATGAGCAGTTCTTC.

CDR3 in amino acids: CASSGGFLSEQYF. CDR3 coding DNA: TGTGCCAGCAGTGGGGGGTTCTTGAGTGAGCAGTACTTC. This chain connects TRBV28 to TRBJ2-7; perhaps TRBD2 as D (6 bases). This CDR3 has 13 residues. Germline V lookup: CDR1 MDHEN, CDR2 SYDVKM. Trimming took off 5 bases at V and 7 bases at J, with 15 bases between the two ends.

This chain links TRBV19 with TRBJ2-4; tentatively, D is TRBD1 (5 bases). The germline gives CDR1 LNHDA, CDR2 SQIVND (reference sequence). The CDR3 is 16 amino acids. Trimming took 3 bases from V and 0 from J, leaving 12 bases between them. The CDR3 DNA is TGTGCCAGTAGTATGAGACAGACTCTAGCCAAAAACATTCAGTACTTC. This gives the protein CASSMRQTLAKNIQYF.

This clone was seen once. The chain is built from TRBV2 and TRBJ2-1, with TRBD2 as a possible D gene (5 bases). Germline CDR1 and CDR2: SNHLY and FYNNEI. CDR3 length: 15 residues. V was pared by 6 bases and J by 6 bases, with 18 bases between. The CDR3 nucleotides read TGTGCCAGCAGAGGGTGGCGGGTCCTAAGCAATGAGCAGTTCTTC. It yields the protein CASRGWRVLSNEQFF.

The chain links TRBV6-5 to TRBJ1-1, with D tentatively TRBD1 (5 bases). The V gene lost 0 bases and the J gene lost 8 bases, with 7 bases spanning the gap. From germline, CDR1 is MNHEY and CDR2 SVGAGI. The CDR3 runs to 12 residues. CDR3 region: CASSYSGGEAFF. The CDR3 DNA is TGTGCCAGCAGTTACTCCGGGGGGGAAGCTTTCTTT.